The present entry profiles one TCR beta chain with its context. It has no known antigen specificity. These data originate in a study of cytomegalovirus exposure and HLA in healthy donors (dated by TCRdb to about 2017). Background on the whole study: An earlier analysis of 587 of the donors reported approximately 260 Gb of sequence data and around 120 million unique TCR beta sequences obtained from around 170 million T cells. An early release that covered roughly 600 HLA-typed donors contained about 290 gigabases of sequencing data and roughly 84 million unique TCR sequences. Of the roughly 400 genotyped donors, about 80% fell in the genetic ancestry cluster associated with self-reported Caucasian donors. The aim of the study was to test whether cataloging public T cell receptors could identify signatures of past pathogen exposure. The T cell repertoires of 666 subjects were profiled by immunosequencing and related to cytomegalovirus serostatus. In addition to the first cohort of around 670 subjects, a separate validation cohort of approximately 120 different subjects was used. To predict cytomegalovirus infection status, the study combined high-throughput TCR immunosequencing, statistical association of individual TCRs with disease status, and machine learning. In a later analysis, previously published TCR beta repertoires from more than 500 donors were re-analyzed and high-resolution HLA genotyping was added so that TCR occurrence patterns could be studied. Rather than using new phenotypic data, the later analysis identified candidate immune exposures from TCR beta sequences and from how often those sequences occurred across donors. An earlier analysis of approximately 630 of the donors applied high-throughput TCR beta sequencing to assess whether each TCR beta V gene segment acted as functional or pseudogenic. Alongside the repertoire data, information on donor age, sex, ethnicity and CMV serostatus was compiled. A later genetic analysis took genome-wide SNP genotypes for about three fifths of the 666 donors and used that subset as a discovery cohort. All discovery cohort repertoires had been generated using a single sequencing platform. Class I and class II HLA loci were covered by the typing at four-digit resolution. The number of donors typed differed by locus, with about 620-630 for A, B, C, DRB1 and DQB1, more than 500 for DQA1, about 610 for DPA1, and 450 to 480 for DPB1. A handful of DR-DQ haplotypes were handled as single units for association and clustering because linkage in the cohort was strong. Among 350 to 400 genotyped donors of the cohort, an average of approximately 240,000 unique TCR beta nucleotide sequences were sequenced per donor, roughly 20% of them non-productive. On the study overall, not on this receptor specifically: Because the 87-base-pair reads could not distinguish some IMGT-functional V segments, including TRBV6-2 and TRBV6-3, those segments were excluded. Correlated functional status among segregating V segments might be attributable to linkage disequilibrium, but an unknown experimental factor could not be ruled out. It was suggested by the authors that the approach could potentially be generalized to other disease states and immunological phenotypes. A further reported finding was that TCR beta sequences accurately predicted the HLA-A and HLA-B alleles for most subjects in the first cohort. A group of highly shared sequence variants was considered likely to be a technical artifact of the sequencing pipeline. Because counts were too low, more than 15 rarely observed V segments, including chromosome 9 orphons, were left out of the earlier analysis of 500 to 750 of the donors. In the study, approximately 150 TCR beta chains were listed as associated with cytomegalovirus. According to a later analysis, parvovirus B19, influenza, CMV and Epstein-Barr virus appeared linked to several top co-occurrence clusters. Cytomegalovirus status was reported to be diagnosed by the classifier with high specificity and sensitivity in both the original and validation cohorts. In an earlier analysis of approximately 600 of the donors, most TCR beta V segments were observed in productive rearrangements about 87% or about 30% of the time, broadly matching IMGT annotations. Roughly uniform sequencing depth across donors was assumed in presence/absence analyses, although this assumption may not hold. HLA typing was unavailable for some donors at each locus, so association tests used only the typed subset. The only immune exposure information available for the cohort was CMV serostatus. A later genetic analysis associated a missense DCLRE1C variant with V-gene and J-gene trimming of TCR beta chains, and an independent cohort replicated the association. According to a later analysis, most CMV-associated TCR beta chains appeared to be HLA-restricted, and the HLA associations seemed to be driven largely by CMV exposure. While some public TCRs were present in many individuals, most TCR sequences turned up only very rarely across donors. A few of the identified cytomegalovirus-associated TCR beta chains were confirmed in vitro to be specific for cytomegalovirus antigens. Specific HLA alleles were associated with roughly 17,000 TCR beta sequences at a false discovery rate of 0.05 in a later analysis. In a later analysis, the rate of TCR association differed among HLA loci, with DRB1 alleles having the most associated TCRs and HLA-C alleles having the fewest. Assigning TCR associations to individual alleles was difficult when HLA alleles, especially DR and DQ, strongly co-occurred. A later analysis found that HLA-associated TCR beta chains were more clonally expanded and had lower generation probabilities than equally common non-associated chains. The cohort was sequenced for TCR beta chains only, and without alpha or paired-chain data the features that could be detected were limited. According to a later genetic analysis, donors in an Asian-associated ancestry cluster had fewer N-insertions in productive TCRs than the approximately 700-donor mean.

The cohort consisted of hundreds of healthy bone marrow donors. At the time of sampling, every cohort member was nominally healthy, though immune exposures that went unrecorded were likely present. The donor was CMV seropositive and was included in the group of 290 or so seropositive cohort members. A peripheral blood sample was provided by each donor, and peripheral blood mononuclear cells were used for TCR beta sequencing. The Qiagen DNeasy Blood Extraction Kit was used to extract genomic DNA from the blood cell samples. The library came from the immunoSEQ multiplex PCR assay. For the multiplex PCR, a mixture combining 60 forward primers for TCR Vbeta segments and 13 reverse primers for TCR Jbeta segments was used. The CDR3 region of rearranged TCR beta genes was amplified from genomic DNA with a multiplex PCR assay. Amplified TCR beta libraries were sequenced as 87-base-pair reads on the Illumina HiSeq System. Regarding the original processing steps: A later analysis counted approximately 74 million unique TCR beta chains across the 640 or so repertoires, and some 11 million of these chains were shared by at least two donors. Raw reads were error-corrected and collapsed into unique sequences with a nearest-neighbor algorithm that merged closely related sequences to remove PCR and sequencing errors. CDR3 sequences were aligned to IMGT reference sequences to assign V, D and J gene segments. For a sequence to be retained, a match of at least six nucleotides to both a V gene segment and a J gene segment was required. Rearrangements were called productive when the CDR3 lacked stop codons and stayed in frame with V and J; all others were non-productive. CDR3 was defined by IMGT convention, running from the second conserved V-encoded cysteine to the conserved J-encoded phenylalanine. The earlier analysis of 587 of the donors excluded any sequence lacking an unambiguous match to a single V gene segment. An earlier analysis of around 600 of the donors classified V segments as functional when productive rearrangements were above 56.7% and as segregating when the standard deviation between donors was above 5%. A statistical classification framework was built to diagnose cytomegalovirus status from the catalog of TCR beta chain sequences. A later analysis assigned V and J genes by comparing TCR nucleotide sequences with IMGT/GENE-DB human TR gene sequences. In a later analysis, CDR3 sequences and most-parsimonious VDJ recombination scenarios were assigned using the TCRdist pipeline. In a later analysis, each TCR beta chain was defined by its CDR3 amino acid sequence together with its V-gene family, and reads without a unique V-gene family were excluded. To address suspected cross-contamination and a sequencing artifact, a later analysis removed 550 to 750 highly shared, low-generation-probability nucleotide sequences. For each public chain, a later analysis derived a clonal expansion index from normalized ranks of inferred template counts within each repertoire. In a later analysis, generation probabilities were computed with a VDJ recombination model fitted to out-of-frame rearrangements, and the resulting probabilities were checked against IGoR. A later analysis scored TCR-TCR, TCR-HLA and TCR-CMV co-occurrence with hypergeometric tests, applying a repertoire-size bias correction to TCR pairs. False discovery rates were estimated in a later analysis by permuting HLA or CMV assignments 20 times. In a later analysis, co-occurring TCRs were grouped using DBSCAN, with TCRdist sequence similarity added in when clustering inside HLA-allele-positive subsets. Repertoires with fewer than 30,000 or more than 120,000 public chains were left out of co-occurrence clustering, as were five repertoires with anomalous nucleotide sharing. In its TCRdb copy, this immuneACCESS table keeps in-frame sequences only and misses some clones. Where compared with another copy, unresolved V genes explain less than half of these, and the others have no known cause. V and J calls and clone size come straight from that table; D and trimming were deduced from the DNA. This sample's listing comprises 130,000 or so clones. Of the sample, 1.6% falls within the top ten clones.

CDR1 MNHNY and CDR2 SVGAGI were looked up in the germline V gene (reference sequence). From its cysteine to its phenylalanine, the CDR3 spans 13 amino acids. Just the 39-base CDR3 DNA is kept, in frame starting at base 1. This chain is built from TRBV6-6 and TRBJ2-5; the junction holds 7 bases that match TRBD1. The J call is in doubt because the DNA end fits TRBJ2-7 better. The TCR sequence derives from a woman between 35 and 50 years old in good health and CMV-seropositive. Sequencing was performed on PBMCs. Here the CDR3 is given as CASSDRVSYEQYF. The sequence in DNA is TGTGCCAGCAGCGACAGGGTAAGCTACGAGCAGTACTTC.